This T cell receptor (beta chain) came from a study of Graves' ophthalmopathy and Graves' hyperthyroidism. TCR beta CDR3 amplification used RNA transcripts. HTBI-primed first-round RT-PCR preceded second-round multiplex PCR. TCRdb analysed the multiplex PCR reads with MiXCR anew, one entry per CDR3 protein. Of about 400,000 distinct CDR3 sequences listed, roughly 18% were seen once; the top ten hold around 1.6%. This CDR3 is 16 amino acids long. Germline V gene data show CDR1 as KGHDR and CDR2 as SFDVKD. V gave up 2 bases and J gave up 6 bases, with 19 bases separating them. This clonotype has a count of ten or more.

The chain has TRBV24-1 and TRBJ2-7; D possibly matches TRBD1 or TRBD2 (5 bases each). This receptor was identified in a woman aged 18-29 years with Graves' ophthalmopathy. The specimen was peripheral blood. CDR3 amino acids: CATSDSGAATSAEQYF. CDR3 DNA: TGTGCCACCAGTGATTCCGGGGCCGCAACTTCGGCCGAGCAGTACTTC.